The 27 T cell receptor beta chains below come from one sample, sequenced in a study of T cell responses to AZD1222 COVID-19 vaccine. Libraries were prepared by immunoSEQ multiplex PCR; TCRdb keeps only in-frame clonotypes and omits some of them. This repertoire shows more than 95,000 clones, 70% to 90% found once; its top ten account for roughly 3.8%. Sample: peripheral blood, taken on day 0 of MenACWY control vaccination. The source is an adult in good health.

V is TRBV27 and J is TRBJ1-6, with D tentatively TRBD1 (6 bases). Germline assignment: CDR1 MNHEY and CDR2 SMNVEV (reference sequence). The CDR3 has 16 residues. Trimming cost V 2 bases and J 0 bases, with 8 bases left between them. DNA of the CDR3: TGTGCCAGCAGTTTAGGACAGAACTCCTATAATTCACCCCTCCACTTT. It is translated as CASSLGQNSYNSPLHF.

This rearrangement joins TRBV5-1 to TRBJ1-6, with TRBD1 matching 10 bases. J gave up 7 bases and V 4 bases, and 14 bases lay outside the gene matches. The CDR3 is 18 amino acids. The V gene's germline CDR1 is SGHRS and CDR2 YFSETQ. The CDR3 spells CASSLQGQGRSSNSPLHF. The CDR3 DNA reads as TGCGCCAGCAGCCTCCAGGGACAGGGGCGATCTTCAAATTCACCCCTCCACTTT.

The J gene is TRBJ1-4, the V gene TRBV28, with a tentative D call TRBD1 (6 bases). The CDR3 extends over 15 amino acids. Germline lookup yields CDR1 MDHEN and CDR2 SYDVKM. V lost 5 bases, J lost 7 bases, and 17 bases lay in between. The CDR3 loop is CASSTTPGGGEKLFF. In DNA form, the CDR3 reads TGTGCCAGCAGTACCACACCCGGAGGGGGTGAAAAACTGTTTTTT.

Comment on this clone: The junction departs from germline at one end; a sequencing error may be responsible. The rearrangement links TRBV14 to TRBJ2-7; 8 bases are a match to TRBD2. The CDR3 extends over 13 amino acids. Germline V lookup: CDR1 SGHDN, CDR2 FVKESK. The CDR3 bases are TGTGCCAGCAGCCAGTCCCTTGGGACTAGTAAACACTTC. The encoded protein is CASSQSLGTSKHF.

The chain employs TRBV29-1 and TRBJ1-4; 8 bases are shared with TRBD1. The CDR3 runs to 15 residues. Trimming took 0 bases from V and 10 from J; bases not matched to a gene: 10. Germline loops: CDR1 SQVTM, CDR2 ANQGSEA. Here the CDR3 reads CSVEEGRTGLAKLFF. CDR3 bases: TGCAGCGTTGAAGAGGGCCGGACAGGGTTGGCAAAACTGTTTTTT.

The genes are TRBV5-4 and TRBJ2-2, with 9 nucleotides matching TRBD1. From germline, CDR1 is SGHNT and CDR2 YYREEE (reference sequence). The CDR3 runs 16 residues. Trimming removed 4 bases from V and 6 bases from J; junction bases left unmatched: 10. In DNA form, the CDR3 reads TGTGCCAGCAGCCAGACAGGGGGATCGAGGGCCGGGGAGCTGTTTTTT. Its protein product is CASSQTGGSRAGELFF.

This rearrangement joins TRBV30 to TRBJ2-7; the D is unclear. Germline lookup yields CDR1 GTSNPN and CDR2 SVGIG (reference sequence). V lost 2 bases to trimming and J lost 9 bases, with 14 bases between them. This CDR3 spans 12 amino acids. This CDR3 is CAWSSGSIGQYF. CDR3 sequence (DNA): TGTGCCTGGAGTTCCGGAAGTATAGGGCAGTACTTC.

This chain connects TRBV19 to TRBJ1-2, with a tentative D call TRBD1 (6 bases). Germline V lookup: CDR1 LNHDA, CDR2 SQIVND (reference sequence). CDR3 size: 15 residues. V gave up 7 bases and J gave up 0 bases, with 15 bases separating them. For the CDR3, the DNA is TGTGCCAGTACTAAAGGGGGAGTTCCTAACTATGGCTACACCTTC. As protein: CASTKGGVPNYGYTF.

The chain is built from TRBV6-6 and TRBJ1-2, with D tentatively TRBD1 (5 bases). Looked up from germline, CDR1 is MNHNY and CDR2 is SVGAGI (reference sequence). The CDR3 runs to 13 residues. V was pared by 2 bases and J by 8 bases, with 12 bases between. CDR3 sequence (DNA): TGTGCCAGCAGTTACGAGGGGAGGACGGGCTACACCTTC. It translates to CASSYEGRTGYTF.

The J gene is TRBJ2-1, the V gene TRBV18; unclear D gene. The germline V gene has CDR1 KGHSH and CDR2 LQKENI. With 2 bases removed from V and 7 bases from J, the gap between germline ends came to 6 bases. CDR3 length equals 12 residues. As DNA, the CDR3 is TGTGCCAGCTCACCATCGGAAAATGAGCAGTTCTTC. It yields the protein CASSPSENEQFF.

This clone appeared a few times. V and J are TRBV28 and TRBJ1-1; tentatively, D is TRBD1 (6 bases). This CDR3 comprises 15 residues. The V gene's germline CDR1 is MDHEN and CDR2 SYDVKM. With 10 bases removed from V and 4 bases from J, the gap between germline ends came to 22 bases. CDR3 loop: CATQTPNRAATEAFF. In DNA form, the CDR3 reads TGTGCCACTCAAACACCAAACAGGGCGGCCACTGAAGCTTTCTTT.

The chain carries TRBV29-1 and TRBJ1-5; D perhaps matches TRBD1 (5 bases). The V end was cut by 5 bases, the J end by 10 bases, with 18 bases between. CDR1 is SQVTM and CDR2 is ANQGSEA in the germline V gene. The CDR3 covers 13 residues. Here the CDR3 reads CSVRVGATKPQHF. As DNA, the CDR3 is TGCAGCGTTCGGGTAGGGGCCACTAAACCCCAGCATTTT.

This chain links TRBV27 with TRBJ2-7; D possibly matches TRBD1 or TRBD2 (5 bases each). The CDR3 is made up of 15 amino acids. Trimming took 0 bases from V and 2 from J, leaving 11 bases between them. Germline V CDR1 and CDR2: MNHEY, SMNVEV (reference sequence). CDR3 bases: TGTGCCAGCAGTTTATCCCTAAGGGGAGCCTACGAGCAGTACTTC. It is translated as CASSLSLRGAYEQYF.

The sample holds one count of this clone. The rearrangement links TRBV13 to TRBJ2-3; 7 nucleotides match TRBD1. CDR3 length: 16 amino acids. The ends lost 2 bases at V and 7 bases at J; junction bases unmatched: 12. Germline V gene sequence: CDR1 PRHDT, CDR2 FYEKMQ (reference sequence). For the CDR3, the DNA is TGTGCCAGCAGCTTAAGACAGGGTCCGAGACTGAATACGCAGTATTTT. Its translation: CASSLRQGPRLNTQYF.

The CDR3 spells CASSRDPIANYGYTF. The DNA for the CDR3 is TGTGCCAGCAGCCGGGACCCTATAGCTAACTATGGCTACACCTTC. This chain connects TRBV5-4 to TRBJ1-2, with a tentative D call TRBD1 (5 bases). The CDR3 has 15 amino acids. Trimming cost V 4 bases and J 0 bases, with 13 bases left between them. Germline V lookup: CDR1 SGHNT, CDR2 YYREEE (reference sequence).

This chain joins TRBV2 and TRBJ1-5; 8 bases line up with TRBD1. This CDR3 spans 14 amino acids. The trim removed 7 bases at V and 6 bases at J, leaving 8 bases unmatched. Germline loops: CDR1 SNHLY, CDR2 FYNNEI. The CDR3 nucleotides are TGTGCCAGCAACTCTCAGGGGGCGGGTCAGCCCCAGCATTTT. Translated, it gives CASNSQGAGQPQHF. Using reference TRBV2 and TRBJ1-5 for the parts outside the CDR3, the full variable domain is EPEVTQTPSHQVTQMGQEVILRCVPISNHLYFYWYRQILGQKVEFLVSFYNNEISEKSEIFDDQFSVERPDGSNFTLKIRSTKLEDSAMYFCASNSQGAGQPQHFGDGTRLSIL.

V gene TRBV28 combines with J gene TRBJ1-1; possible D gene TRBD1, 5 bases. V was clipped by 7 bases and J by 7 bases, with 19 bases between them. CDR3 length equals 14 residues. In germline, CDR1 is MDHEN, CDR2 SYDVKM. CDR3 bases: TGTGCCAGCACCTCCCAGGGCGGGCGGATTGAAGCTTTCTTT. Translating gives CASTSQGGRIEAFF.

This clone was seen a handful of times. The chain combines TRBV28 with TRBJ1-6, with D uncertain. Germline CDR1 is MDHEN and CDR2 is SYDVKM. The CDR3 is 13 amino acids. V lost 5 bases, J lost 14 bases, and 16 bases lay in between. The CDR3 here is CASSPSGRRTLHF. The CDR3 DNA sequence: TGTGCCAGCAGTCCCTCGGGCCGCAGAACCCTCCACTTT.

This clone was picked up one time. The chain carries TRBV27 and TRBJ1-2, with TRBD1 matching 9 bases. With 4 bases clipped from V and 3 bases from J, the junction kept 0 bases outside the gene matches. Germline values: CDR1 MNHEY, CDR2 SMNVEV (reference sequence). CDR3 length: 13 amino acids. The CDR3: CASSWTGDYGYTF. The DNA for the CDR3 is TGTGCCAGCAGTTGGACAGGGGACTATGGCTACACCTTC.

The V and J genes are TRBV18 and TRBJ2-1, with 13 bases that match TRBD2. CDR1 and CDR2 from the germline V gene are KGHSH and LQKENI. Germline trimming cut 4 bases from V and 5 bases from J; bases unmatched to any gene: 14. The CDR3 runs to 19 residues. The CDR3 loop reads CASSLSWGLAGHIDNEQFF. Here the CDR3 DNA reads TGTGCCAGCTCACTCTCTTGGGGACTAGCGGGGCACATAGACAATGAGCAGTTCTTC.

The chain has TRBV30 and TRBJ1-2; tentatively, D is TRBD1 (6 bases). The CDR3 runs 14 residues. Germline V CDR1 and CDR2: GTSNPN, SVGIG (reference sequence). The V end lost 1 base, the J end lost 6 bases, and 15 bases lay between the germline ends. For the CDR3, the DNA is TGTGCCTGGAGTGGGGGGGCAGGGTATGATGGCTACACCTTC. Translated, it gives CAWSGGAGYDGYTF.

The chain employs TRBV7-2 and TRBJ2-5, with TRBD2 matching over 8 bases. The V and J ends lost 1 base and 1 base, in that order; junction bases with no gene match: 2. Germline-derived CDR1 and CDR2 are SGHTA and FQGNSA. The CDR3 is made up of 15 amino acids. CDR3 DNA sequence: TGTGCCAGCAGCTTAGTTGCGGGGGGCCAAGAGACCCAGTACTTC. This sequence encodes CASSLVAGGQETQYF.

The chain couples TRBV11-2 to TRBJ1-6, with D hard to call. CDR1 is SGHAT and CDR2 is FQNNGV in the germline V gene. This CDR3 region has 15 residues. V lost 1 base and J 1 base, leaving 5 bases between the germline ends. CDR3 region: CASSLGASYNSPLHF. Here the CDR3 DNA reads TGTGCCAGCAGCTTAGGCGCGTCCTATAATTCACCCCTCCACTTT. The whole variable domain, filled in from reference TRBV11-2 and TRBJ1-6, reads EAGVAQSPRYKIIEKRQSVAFWCNPISGHATLYWYQQILGQGPKLLIQFQNNGVVDDSQLPKDRFSAERLKGVDSTLKIQPAKLEDSAVYLCASSLGASYNSPLHFGNGTRLTVT.

V usage is TRBV11-3 and J usage is TRBJ2-2, with a weak D call TRBD2 (6 bases). The CDR3 is 13 amino acids. Germline V CDR1 and CDR2: SGHNT, YENEEA. V was shortened by 4 bases and J by 5 bases, with 8 bases between the two germline ends. The CDR3 protein is CASSSEGTGELFF. The CDR3, as DNA: TGTGCCAGCAGCTCGGAGGGGACCGGGGAGCTGTTTTTT.

This sequence joins TRBV6-5 and TRBJ2-7, with TRBD1 identical over 11 bases. Germline V CDR1 and CDR2: MNHEY, SVGAGI. The V and J ends lost 2 bases and 2 bases, in that order; junction bases with no gene match: 2. The CDR3 runs to 15 residues. The CDR3 is CASSYPGQGAYEQYF. In DNA form, the CDR3 reads TGTGCCAGCAGTTACCCGGGACAGGGGGCCTACGAGCAGTACTTC.

This chain uses TRBV7-2 with TRBJ1-5; possibly TRBD1 for D (5 bases). Trimming took off 1 base at V and 4 bases at J, with 11 bases between the two ends. Germline CDR1 reads SGHTA; CDR2 reads FQGNSA. There are 15 residues in the CDR3. CDR3 coding DNA: TGTGCCAGCAGCTTAGGCTTCGGGGGTAATCAGCCCCAGCATTTT. Translation: CASSLGFGGNQPQHF.

This chain connects TRBV30 to TRBJ2-2; TRBD2 is a possible D gene (6 bases). Germline CDR1 is GTSNPN and CDR2 is SVGIG (reference sequence). V was cut by 4 bases and J by 3 bases, with 27 bases left in between. This CDR3 region has 19 residues. CDR3 in DNA: TGTGCCTGGACCCTACCGGTCCCCGGCCGGACGGGGGACACCGGGGAGCTGTTTTTT. As protein: CAWTLPVPGRTGDTGELFF.